The 10 T cell receptor beta chains below come from one sample, sequenced in a study of cytomegalovirus exposure and HLA in healthy donors. Researchers ran the PCR with 60 Vbeta and 13 Jbeta primers. This table comes from immunoSEQ multiplex PCR, and its TCRdb copy is limited to in-frame clones, with some not included. The repertoire holds about 120,000 clones, with over 75% as singletons. Sequencing was done on a sample of PBMCs. These receptors all come from a man aged 35 to 55 in good health and CMV-seronegative.

This clone turned up a few times. V and J are TRBV5-1 and TRBJ2-3; 14 nucleotides line up with TRBD2. Germline V gene lookup returns CDR1 SGHRS and CDR2 YFSETQ. The CDR3 extends over 18 amino acids. J lost 0 bases, V lost 3 bases, and 6 bases had no gene match. CDR3 DNA sequence: TGCGCCAGCAGCTCCGGACTAGCGGGGGGATCTAGCACAGATACGCAGTATTTT. It is translated as CASSSGLAGGSSTDTQYF. Combining the CDR3 with reference TRBV5-1 and TRBJ2-3 gives the whole variable domain KAGVTQTPRYLIKTRGQQVTLSCSPISGHRSVSWYQQTPGQGLQFLFEYFSETQRNKGNFPGRFSGRQFSNSRSEMNVSTLELGDSALYLCASSSGLAGGSSTDTQYFGPGTRLTVL.

For this clone: One end of the junction fails to match germline, which may point to a read error. The chain couples TRBV30 to TRBJ2-6; 9 bases line up with TRBD1. CDR3 size: 17 residues. CDR1 and CDR2 from the germline V gene are GTSNPN and SVGIG (reference sequence). CDR3 DNA sequence: TGTGCCTGGACGGTGGACAGGGGATTTTCTGGGGCCAACGGCCTGACTTTC. Its translation is CAWTVDRGFSGANGLTF.

V gene TRBV7-9 combines with J gene TRBJ2-1; D gene ambiguous. Germline V lookup: CDR1 SEHNR, CDR2 FQNEAQ (reference sequence). CDR3 length: 13 amino acids. V lost 8 bases and J lost 0, with 8 bases in between. The CDR3: CASESASYNEQFF. Here the CDR3 DNA reads TGTGCCAGCGAGAGCGCCTCCTACAATGAGCAGTTCTTC. Complete variable domain (other parts from reference TRBV7-9 and TRBJ2-1): DTGVSQNPRHKITKRGQNVTFRCDPISEHNRLYWYRQTLGQGPEFLTYFQNEAQLEKSRLLSDRFSAERPKGSFSTLEIQRTEQGDSAMYLCASESASYNEQFFGPGTRLTVL.

V gene TRBV18 combines with J gene TRBJ1-2, with 7 bases aligning to TRBD1. The V segment lost 3 bases and the J segment 1 base; nucleotides outside the gene matches: 8. Germline V CDR1 and CDR2: KGHSH, LQKENI. This CDR3 is 16 amino acids long. CDR3 sequence reads: CASSPVRTGVNYGYTF. The CDR3, as DNA: TGTGCCAGCTCACCCGTCAGGACAGGCGTTAACTATGGCTACACCTTC.

This clone came up once. The chain employs TRBV7-9 and TRBJ2-7, with TRBD2 identical over 7 bases. Germline CDR1 SEHNR, CDR2 FQNEAQ (reference sequence). The CDR3 consists of 14 residues. V was pared by 4 bases and J by 3 bases, with 6 bases of the junction left unmatched. CDR3 DNA sequence: TGTGCCAGCAGCTCAGGCGGGAGTATCTACGAGCAGTACTTC. Residues: CASSSGGSIYEQYF.

The chain employs TRBV11-2 and TRBJ1-1, with 7 bases identical to TRBD1. Germline CDR1 SGHAT, CDR2 FQNNGV. This CDR3 is 14 amino acids long. V shed 6 bases and J 1 base; nucleotides not matched to a gene: 5. CDR3 loop: CASSTRQGNTEAFF. The CDR3 coding sequence is TGTGCCAGCAGTACAAGACAGGGGAACACTGAAGCTTTCTTT.

Turning to this clone: A read error may produce the germline difference seen at one junction end. The chain combines TRBV11-3 with TRBJ2-6; 9 bases align to TRBD1. The CDR3 spans 17 residues. CDR1 is SGHNT, CDR2 YENEEA, per germline. The CDR3 sequence is CASSPGTGFTGANGLTF. Here the CDR3 DNA reads TGTGCCAGCAGCCCCGGGACAGGGTTTACTGGGGCCAACGGCCTGACTTTC. Full variable domain (rest looked up from reference TRBV11-3 and TRBJ2-6): EAGVVQSPRYKIIEKKQPVAFWCNPISGHNTLYWYLQNLGQGPELLIRYENEEAVDDSQLPKDRFSAERLKGVDSTLKIQPAELGDSAVYLCASSPGTGFTGANGLTFGAGSRLTVL.

The CDR3: CATSRKGQSKLSYEQYF. The CDR3 DNA sequence: TGTGCCACCAGCAGAAAGGGACAGTCTAAACTTTCCTACGAGCAGTACTTC. The rearrangement joins TRBV15 to TRBJ2-7; 7 bases match TRBD1. The J segment lost 1 base and the V segment lost 2 bases, leaving 11 bases of the junction unmatched. Germline V lookup: CDR1 LNHNV, CDR2 YYDKDF (reference sequence). CDR3 size: 17 residues.

This clone was seen once. This chain connects TRBV7-9 to TRBJ1-6, with a possible D match to TRBD1 (5 bases). CDR3 size: 14 residues. Germline-derived CDR1 and CDR2 are SEHNR and FQNEAQ (reference sequence). V gave up 5 bases and J gave up 9 bases, with 14 bases separating them. The CDR3 sequence: CASSPPGQGSPLHF. The CDR3, as DNA: TGTGCCAGCAGCCCCCCAGGTCAGGGTTCACCCCTCCACTTT.

The J gene is TRBJ2-2, the V gene TRBV6-5, with D perhaps TRBD1 (5 bases). V was cut by 4 bases and J by 0 bases, with 12 bases left in between. CDR3 length: 16 amino acids. Germline CDR1 reads MNHEY; CDR2 reads SVGAGI. This chain's CDR3 is CASSSTAKSNTGELFF. CDR3 nucleotide sequence: TGTGCCAGCAGTTCGACAGCGAAGTCGAACACCGGGGAGCTGTTTTTT.